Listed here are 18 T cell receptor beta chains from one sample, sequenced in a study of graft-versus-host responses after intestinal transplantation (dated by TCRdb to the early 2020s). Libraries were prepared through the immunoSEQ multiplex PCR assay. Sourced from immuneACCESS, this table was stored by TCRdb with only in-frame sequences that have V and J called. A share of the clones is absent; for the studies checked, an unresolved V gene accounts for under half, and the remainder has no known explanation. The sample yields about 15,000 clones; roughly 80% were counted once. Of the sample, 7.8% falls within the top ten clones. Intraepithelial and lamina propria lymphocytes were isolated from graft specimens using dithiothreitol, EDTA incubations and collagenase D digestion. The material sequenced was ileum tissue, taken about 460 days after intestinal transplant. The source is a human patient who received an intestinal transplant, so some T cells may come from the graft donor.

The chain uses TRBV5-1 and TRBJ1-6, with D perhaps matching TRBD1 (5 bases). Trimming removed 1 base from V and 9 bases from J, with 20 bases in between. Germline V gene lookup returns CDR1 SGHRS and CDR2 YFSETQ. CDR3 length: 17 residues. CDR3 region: CASSLLGNQGGCSPLHF. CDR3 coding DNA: TGCGCCAGCAGCTTGTTGGGGAATCAGGGAGGCTGTTCACCCCTCCACTTT. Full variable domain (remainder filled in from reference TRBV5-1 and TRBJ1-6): KAGVTQTPRYLIKTRGQQVTLSCSPISGHRSVSWYQQTPGQGLQFLFEYFSETQRNKGNFPGRFSGRQFSNSRSEMNVSTLELGDSALYLCASSLLGNQGGCSPLHFGNGTRLTVT.

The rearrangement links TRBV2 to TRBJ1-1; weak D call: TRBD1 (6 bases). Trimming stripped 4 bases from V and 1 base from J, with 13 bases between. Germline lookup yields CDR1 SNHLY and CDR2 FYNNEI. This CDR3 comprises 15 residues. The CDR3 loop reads CASSGGGYGNTEAFF. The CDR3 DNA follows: TGTGCCAGCAGTGGCGGGGGCTATGGGAACACTGAAGCTTTCTTT.

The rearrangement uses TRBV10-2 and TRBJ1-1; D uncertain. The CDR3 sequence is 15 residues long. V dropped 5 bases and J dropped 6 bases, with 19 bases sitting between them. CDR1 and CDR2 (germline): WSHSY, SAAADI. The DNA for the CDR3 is TGCGCCAGCAGTTCTTATTCGGATCCGAGAGCTGAAGCTTTCTTT. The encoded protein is CASSSYSDPRAEAFF.

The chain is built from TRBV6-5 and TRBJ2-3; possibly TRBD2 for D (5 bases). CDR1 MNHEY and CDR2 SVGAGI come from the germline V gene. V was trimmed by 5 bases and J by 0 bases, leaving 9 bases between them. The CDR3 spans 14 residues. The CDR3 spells CASSPGSSTDTQYF. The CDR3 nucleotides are TGTGCCAGCAGTCCGGGATCAAGCACAGATACGCAGTATTTT.

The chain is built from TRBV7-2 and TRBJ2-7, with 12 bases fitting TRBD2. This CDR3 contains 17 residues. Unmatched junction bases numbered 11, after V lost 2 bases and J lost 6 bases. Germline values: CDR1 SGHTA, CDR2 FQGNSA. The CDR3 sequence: CASSLWGTSGLGAEQYF. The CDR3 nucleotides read TGTGCCAGCAGCTTATGGGGGACTAGCGGGCTAGGGGCCGAGCAGTACTTC.

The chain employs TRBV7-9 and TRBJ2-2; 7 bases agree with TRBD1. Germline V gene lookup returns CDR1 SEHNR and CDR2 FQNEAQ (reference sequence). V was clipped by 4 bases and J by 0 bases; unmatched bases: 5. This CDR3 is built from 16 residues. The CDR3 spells CASSSRTGANTGELFF. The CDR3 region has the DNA TGTGCCAGCAGCTCCCGGACAGGCGCGAACACCGGGGAGCTGTTTTTT.

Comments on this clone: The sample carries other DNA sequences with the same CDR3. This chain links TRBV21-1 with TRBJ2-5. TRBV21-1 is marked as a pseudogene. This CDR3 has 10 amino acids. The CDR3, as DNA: TGTGCCAGCAGCAAAGAGACCCAATACTTC. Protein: CASSKETQYF.

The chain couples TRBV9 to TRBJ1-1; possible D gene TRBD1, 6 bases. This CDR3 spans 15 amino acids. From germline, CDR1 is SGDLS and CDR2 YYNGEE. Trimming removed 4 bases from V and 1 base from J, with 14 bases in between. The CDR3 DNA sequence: TGTGCCAGCAGCCGGAGGGGGGACCAGAACACTGAAGCTTTCTTT. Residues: CASSRRGDQNTEAFF.

The CDR3 DNA sequence: TGTGCCAGCAGTTCCCCTACGCGGGGATTCTACGAGCAGTACTTC. Translation: CASSSPTRGFYEQYF. The V and J genes are TRBV6-5 and TRBJ2-7, with D maybe TRBD2 (6 bases). Deletions cut 4 bases from V and 3 bases from J, with 16 bases between. Germline loops: CDR1 MNHEY, CDR2 SVGAGI. The length of the CDR3 is 15 residues.

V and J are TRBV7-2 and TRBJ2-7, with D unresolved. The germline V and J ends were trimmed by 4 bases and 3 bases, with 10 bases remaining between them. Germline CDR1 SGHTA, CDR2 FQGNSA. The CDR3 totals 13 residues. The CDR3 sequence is CASSSPTYYEQYF. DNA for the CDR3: TGTGCCAGCAGCTCCCCCACCTACTACGAGCAGTACTTC.

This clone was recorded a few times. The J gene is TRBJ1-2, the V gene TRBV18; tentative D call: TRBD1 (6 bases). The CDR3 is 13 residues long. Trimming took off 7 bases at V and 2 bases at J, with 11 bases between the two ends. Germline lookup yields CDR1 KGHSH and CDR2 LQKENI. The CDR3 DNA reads TGTGCCAGCTTCGACGACAGGAACTATGGCTACACCTTC. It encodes CASFDDRNYGYTF.

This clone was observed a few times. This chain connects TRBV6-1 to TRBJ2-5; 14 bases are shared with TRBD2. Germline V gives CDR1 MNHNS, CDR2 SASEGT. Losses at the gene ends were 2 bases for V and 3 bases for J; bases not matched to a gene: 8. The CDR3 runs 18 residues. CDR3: CASSERTSGGKSKETQYF. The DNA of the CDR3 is TGTGCCAGCAGTGAACGGACTAGCGGGGGGAAATCGAAAGAGACCCAGTACTTC.

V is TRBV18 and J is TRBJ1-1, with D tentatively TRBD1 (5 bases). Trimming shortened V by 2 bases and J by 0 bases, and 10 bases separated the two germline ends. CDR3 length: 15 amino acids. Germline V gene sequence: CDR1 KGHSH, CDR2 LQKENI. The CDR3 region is CASSPDGGMNTEAFF. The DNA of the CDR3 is TGTGCCAGCTCACCAGACGGGGGGATGAACACTGAAGCTTTCTTT. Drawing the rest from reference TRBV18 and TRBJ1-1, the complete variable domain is NAGVMQNPRHLVRRRGQEARLRCSPMKGHSHVYWYRQLPEEGLKFMVYLQKENIIDESGMPKERFSAEFPKEGPSILRIQQVVRGDSAAYFCASSPDGGMNTEAFFGQGTRLTVV.

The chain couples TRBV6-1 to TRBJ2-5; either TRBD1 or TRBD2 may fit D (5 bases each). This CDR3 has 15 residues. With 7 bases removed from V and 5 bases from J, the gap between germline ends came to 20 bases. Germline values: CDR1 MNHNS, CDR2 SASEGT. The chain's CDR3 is CASNGLAGPEETQYF. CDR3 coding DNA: TGTGCCAGCAACGGGCTAGCAGGGCCCGAGGAGACCCAGTACTTC.

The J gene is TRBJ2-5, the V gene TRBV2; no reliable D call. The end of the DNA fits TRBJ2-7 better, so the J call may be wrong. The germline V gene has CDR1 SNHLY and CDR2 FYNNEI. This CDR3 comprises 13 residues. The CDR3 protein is CASNLDTSYEQYF. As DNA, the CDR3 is TGTGCCAGCAACCTAGACACTTCCTACGAGCAGTACTTC.

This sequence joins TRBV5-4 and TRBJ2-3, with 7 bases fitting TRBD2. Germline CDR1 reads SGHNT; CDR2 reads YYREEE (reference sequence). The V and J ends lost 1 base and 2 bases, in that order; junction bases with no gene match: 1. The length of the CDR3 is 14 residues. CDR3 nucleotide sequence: TGTGCCAGCAGCTTGAGCGGGGACACAGATACGCAGTATTTT. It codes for CASSLSGDTDTQYF.

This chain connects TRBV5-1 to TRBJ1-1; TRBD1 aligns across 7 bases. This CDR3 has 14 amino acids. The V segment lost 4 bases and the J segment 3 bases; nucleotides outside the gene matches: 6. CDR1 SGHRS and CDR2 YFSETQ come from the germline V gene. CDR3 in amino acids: CASSHGDSDTEAFF. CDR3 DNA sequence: TGCGCCAGCAGCCACGGGGACAGTGACACTGAAGCTTTCTTT.

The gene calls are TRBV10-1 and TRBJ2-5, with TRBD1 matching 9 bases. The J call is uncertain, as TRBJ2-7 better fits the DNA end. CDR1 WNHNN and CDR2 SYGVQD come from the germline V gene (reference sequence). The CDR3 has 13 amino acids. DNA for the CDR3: TGCGCCAGCAGCGGGACAGGGTTCTACGAGCAGTACTTC. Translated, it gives CASSGTGFYEQYF.